This T cell receptor (beta chain) was recovered during a study of T cells after yellow fever vaccination (dated by TCRdb to 2018 to 2020). In terms of the full investigation: Libraries from fractions with low cell numbers were prepared with the SMART-Seq v4 Ultra Low Input RNA kit. Bulk TCR alpha and beta repertoires were sequenced longitudinally to track T-cell clones before and after primary and booster YFV17D yellow fever vaccination. The cohort comprised two healthy male donors, one aged 18 to 29 and one aged 30 to 40 years. Blood was collected at multiple timepoints before and after primary and secondary immunization, and bulk PBMC replicates and cell subsets were isolated.

The full study reports these points: Most clones expanded after primary vaccination were re-detected after the booster (96% of CD4 and approximately 89% of CD8), suggesting broad memory maintenance. The secondary T-cell response was found to be weaker but faster than the primary response, with a peak reached on day 5 rather than on day 15. A small fraction of clonotypes appeared in both the CD4 and CD8 compartments, likely as a result of convergent recombination. Because abundant contaminating clonotypes from the bulk population could be contained in FACS-sorted repertoires, computational filtering was required. Because only a couple of donors were included in the study, the extent to which the findings can be generalized is limited.

Taken with the paper, the label for treatment or condition translates to: live attenuated yellow fever vaccine strain. At every blood-draw timepoint, two biological replicates of bulk PBMCs were collected. PBMCs were isolated from peripheral blood using a standard Ficoll-Paque protocol. TriZol was used to extract RNA from bulk PBMCs, from CD4 and CD8 fractions, and from dextramer-positive and dextramer-negative fractions. This clonotype came up many times. The target of this receptor is not known. Per-base qualities were not stored, and no clone one base away is much larger. The sequencer listed for this sample is Illumina NovaSeq 6000. TCR cDNA was synthesized by 5'RACE template switching, through which a universal primer site and unique molecular identifiers were introduced. Priming of cDNA synthesis was performed from both the TCR alpha and TCR beta constant segments. Library amplification used two PCR steps, and the second PCR step added sample barcodes and sequencing adapters. Sequencing of the libraries was done on either Illumina HiSeq 2500 (2x100 bp) or NovaSeq (2x150 bp). The study's own analysis went as follows. MIGEC was used to demultiplex reads and collapse the reads into UMI consensus sequences, and MiXCR was used for V(D)J alignment. Using edgeR on replicate PBMC samples, clonotypes were called vaccine-responding if FDR was below 0.01 and the log2 fold change was above 5 up to day 15. Each bulk clonotype was labeled CD4 or CD8 based on which sequenced repertoire, CD4 or CD8, contained the clonotype at higher abundance. Through fastp at Q25 and MiXCR, TCRdb rebuilt clones from the public reads, retaining in-frame beta chains. Under each unique CDR3 protein, matching rows form one entry showing the most common genes and DNA. TCRdb, rather than the study authors, made the V and J calls. For this sample the table gives some 350,000 distinct CDR3 sequences, of which approximately 4% were detected only once. Of the sample, 20% to 25% is held by the ten largest clones.

This material consisted of PBMCs, taken 5 days after the yellow fever booster vaccination. This receptor was obtained from a man aged 18-30 years who received the YFV17D yellow fever vaccine.

The CDR3 region has the sequence CASSFGPRPGEQFF. The DNA sequence is given as TGTGCCAGCAGTTTTGGGCCCCGACCGGGAGAGCAGTTCTTC. The chain uses TRBV6-1 and TRBJ2-1; the D segment could be TRBD2, given 5 matching bases. CDR3 length: 14 amino acids, cysteine to phenylalanine. Only CDR3 DNA is held: 42 bases, read in frame from base 1. CDR1 MNHNS and CDR2 SASEGT are derived from the germline V gene. Cut back by 5 bases and 10 bases, the V and J ends lie 18 bases apart.